This T cell receptor (beta chain) stems from a study of identical twins. From the 5' RACE reads, TCRdb called clonotypes with MiXCR, one entry per CDR3 protein. This sample has around 250,000 distinct CDR3 sequences, with approximately 8.6% found just once. The germline gives CDR1 SGHAT, CDR2 FQNNGV. V lost 2 bases and J lost 7, with 8 bases in between. CDR3 length equals 13 residues. In addition, the sample was reused for a study of yellow fever vaccine responses in identical twins.

The sequence was collected from a woman between 18 and 29 years old in good health. This chain joins TRBV11-2 and TRBJ2-2, with D possibly TRBD1 on 5 matching bases. Sequenced: CD8+ T cells sorted from blood. In DNA form, the CDR3 reads TGTGCCAGCAGCTTATTCAGGGTCGGGGAGCTGTTTTTT. Protein sequence: CASSLFRVGELFF. The full variable domain, rest sourced from reference TRBV11-2 and TRBJ2-2, is EAGVAQSPRYKIIEKRQSVAFWCNPISGHATLYWYQQILGQGPKLLIQFQNNGVVDDSQLPKDRFSAERLKGVDSTLKIQPAKLEDSAVYLCASSLFRVGELFFGEGSRLTVL.